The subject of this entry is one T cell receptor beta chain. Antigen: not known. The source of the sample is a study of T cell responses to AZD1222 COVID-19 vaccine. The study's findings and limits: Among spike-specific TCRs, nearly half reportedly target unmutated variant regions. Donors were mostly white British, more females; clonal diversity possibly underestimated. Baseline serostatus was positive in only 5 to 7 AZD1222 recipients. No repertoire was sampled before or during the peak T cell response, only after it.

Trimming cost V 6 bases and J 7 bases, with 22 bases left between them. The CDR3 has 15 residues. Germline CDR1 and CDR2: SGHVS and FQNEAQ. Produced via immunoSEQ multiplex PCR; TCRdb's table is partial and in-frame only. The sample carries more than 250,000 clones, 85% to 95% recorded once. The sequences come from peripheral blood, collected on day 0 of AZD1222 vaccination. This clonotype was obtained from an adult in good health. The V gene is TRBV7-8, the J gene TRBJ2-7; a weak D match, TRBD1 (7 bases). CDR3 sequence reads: CASREGRTGPREQYF. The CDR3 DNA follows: TGTGCCAGCAGGGAGGGGCGGACAGGCCCGAGGGAGCAGTACTTC.